What follows is one TCR beta chain and its context. The antigen is unknown. In germline, CDR1 is LNHDA, CDR2 SQIVND (reference sequence). V was cut by 5 bases and J by 3 bases, with 8 bases left in between. This CDR3 comprises 13 residues. Measured with immunoSEQ multiplex PCR; TCRdb has only the in-frame clones, and not every one. The table lists about 180,000 clones, 80% to 90% of them singletons. These data come from a study of T cell responses to AZD1222 COVID-19 vaccine. Study-level findings and limits: CD4 TCRs associated with vaccination spanned spike, dominating at 160-218 and 743-854. Only six individuals given AZD1222 were seropositive at baseline. A mostly white British donor set with more females was recruited, and clonal diversity was possibly underestimated.

The sample in question was peripheral blood, obtained on day 0 of AZD1222 vaccination. This chain joins TRBV19 and TRBJ1-5; D ambiguous. This clonotype originated in an adult in good health. CDR3 sequence reads: CASSRGNNQPQHF. For the CDR3, the DNA is TGTGCCAGTAGTCGGGGAAACAATCAGCCCCAGCATTTT.